What follows is one T cell receptor (beta chain) and its context. Its specific antigen is unknown. Nothing much larger sits one base from this clone, and base qualities are not available. The data belong to a study of T-cell memory formation after mild COVID-19 (dated by TCRdb to the early 2020s). At the level of the whole study: TCR sequence clusters from the two donors were largely donor specific. In a couple of donors, T-cell clones that expanded and contracted after mild COVID-19 were tracked by sequencing TCRalpha and TCRbeta repertoires over time. The cohort comprised two young, previously healthy adult volunteers, one female and one male.

Points the paper makes about the study in general: SARS-CoV-2 specificity of the second-wave clones peaking on day 37 was not confirmed. The detection of some responding clones in pre-infection memory suggests that pre-existing cross-reactive memory T cells joined the SARS-CoV-2 response. Clones that contracted from day 15 to 85 showed balanced CD4/CD8 phenotypes, whereas a second wave of clones that expanded from day 15 to 37 leaned towards CD4+. Only a couple of mild cases were covered by the study, and larger cohorts that include severe cases with pre-infection samples were considered necessary. Contracting CD4+ clones appeared mostly in the CM and EM memory subsets, whereas CD8+ clones were enriched in EMRA.

Ficoll-Paque density gradient centrifugation was used to isolate PBMCs. The data were produced on an Illumina NovaSeq 6000. TCRalpha and TCRbeta cDNA libraries were built by 5'RACE with constant-segment primers, adding sample barcodes and unique molecular identifiers. RNA was extracted from every sample with Trizol reagent. Amplification of the libraries took two PCR steps, and the second step added a second sample barcode plus Illumina TruSeq adapters. Libraries were sequenced on an Illumina NovaSeq with 2 x 150 bp paired-end reads. In the original analysis: With migec v1.2.7, reads were demultiplexed and then collapsed into UMI-guided consensus sequences. Using mixcr v2.1.11, UMI consensuses were aligned to TRA and TRB V and J templates and then assembled into clonotypes. Expanded or contracted clonotypes were those called significant by both edgeR and NoisET, with noise models trained on biological replicates. For edgeR calls, the cutoffs were a false discovery rate-adjusted p below 0.01 and a log2 fold-change threshold of 1. PCA with hierarchical clustering of max-normalized trajectories of the 1000 most abundant clonotypes was used as exploratory dynamics analysis. The CD4 or CD8 phenotype of responding clones was assigned using the separately sequenced CD4+ and CD8+ repertoires. TCRdb reprocessed the public reads (quality trimming at Q25 with fastp, clone calling with MiXCR) and kept in-frame beta chains. For every CDR3 protein sequence, its rows merge into one entry that carries the most common genes and DNA. These V and J calls rely on TCRdb rather than the paper's analysis. This sample holds 400,000 to 500,000 distinct CDR3 sequences; less than 25% were observed only once. The ten most abundant clones make up around 9% of the sample.

Sequencing was performed on PBMCs or a T cell subset sorted from them (not recorded which). The receptor comes from an adult woman who had mild COVID-19 (a few samples of this study predate the infection). The sample titles of this study are shuffled in the database, so cell type and time point are left out; the donor was told from shared clones.

The DNA is TGTGCCAGCAGCCCGATAAGGACAAGGGTGAACACTGAAGCTTTCTTT. It codes for CASSPIRTRVNTEAFF. This chain is built from TRBV5-5 and TRBJ1-1; TRBD1 might be the D gene, on 5 matching bases. The CDR3 measures 16 amino acids from cysteine to phenylalanine. Just the 48-base CDR3 DNA is kept, in frame starting at base 1. At the junction V is shortened by 4 bases and J by 0 bases, with 16 bases in between. In the germline V gene (reference sequence), CDR1 corresponds to SGHKS and CDR2 to YYEKEE.